This TCR beta chain stems from a study of shared clonotypes between healthy human individuals. Profiling relied on immunoSEQ multiplex PCR, and the TCRdb table lists in-frame clones only, not all of them. The sample has about 2,100,000 clones; just over 90% are singletons. In germline, CDR1 is PRHDT, CDR2 FYEKMQ (reference sequence). There are 14 residues in the CDR3. With 4 bases clipped from V and 2 bases from J, the junction kept 4 bases outside the gene matches. Positively selected for CCR7, the CD45RO-negative cells used as naive CD8 cells excluded terminally differentiated effector memory CD45RA+ cells.

This receptor was taken from a man aged 18-30 years in good health. Some clones in this sample may be carry-over from other donors' samples. Input material: naive CD8+ T cells from PBMCs. This chain joins TRBV13 and TRBJ2-7, with 8 bases that match TRBD1. CDR3 DNA: TGTGCCAGCAGCTCGGACAGGGCCCCCTACGAGCAGTACTTC. Its protein product is CASSSDRAPYEQYF.